This TCR beta chain was profiled in a study of blood T cell repertoires in COVID-19. Looking at the study overall: T cells, B-cell-depleted T cells, or PBMCs supplied cDNA or gDNA.

In the source study's methods: Reference gene primer amplification gave nucleated cell count estimates. Some clones are missing from TCRdb's copy, which holds only in-frame ones; the method was immunoSEQ multiplex PCR. V and J calls and clone size are copied from that table; D and trimming were computed from the DNA. This repertoire shows 100,000 or so clones, about 85% found once; its top ten account for 3.8%. Sequences were obtained from peripheral blood. The sequence was obtained from a man in his 60s with acute or convalescent COVID-19.

For the CDR3, the DNA is TGTGCCAGCAGCTCCGGGGGGCTCACAGATACGCAGTATTTT. Its translation: CASSSGGLTDTQYF. J is TRBJ2-3 and V is TRBV7-2; a possible D gene is TRBD2 (7 bases). Germline-derived CDR1 and CDR2 are SGHTA and FQGNSA. This CDR3 is 14 amino acids long. Trimming cost V 4 bases and J 2 bases, with 10 bases left between them.